These 30 T cell receptor beta chains share one sample of origin, sequenced in a study of T-cell reconstitution after alpha-beta-depleted transplantation in children. A TCRbeta library incorporating unique molecular identifiers was prepared. TCRdb passed the PCR reads through MiXCR, listing each CDR3 protein once. The sample contains about 300,000 distinct CDR3 sequences, 10% of which appear only once. The source was PBMCs, collected before TCRalphabeta/CD19-depleted stem cell transplant. All receptors come from a boy under two years old with acute myeloid leukemia, due to receive a stem cell transplant.

This clonotype was found many times. The J gene is TRBJ2-1, the V gene TRBV9, with a possible D match to TRBD2 (6 bases). The V end was cut by 0 bases, the J end by 6 bases, with 19 bases between. The CDR3 length is 17 residues. Looked up from germline, CDR1 is SGDLS and CDR2 is YYNGEE. The CDR3, as DNA: TGTGCCAGCAGCGTAGAGGAAGGGCTAGCGATTGGCAATGAGCAGTTCTTC. Translated, it gives CASSVEEGLAIGNEQFF.

At least ten counts were recorded for this clonotype. The V call is TRBV12-3 or TRBV12-4, the J call TRBJ2-1; D tentatively fits TRBD1 or TRBD2 (5 bases each). V lost 4 bases and J lost 5, with 15 bases in between. The CDR3 sequence is 15 residues long. The CDR3 sequence is CASSWSRLGDNEQFF. CDR3 nucleotide sequence: TGTGCCAGCAGTTGGAGTCGGTTGGGGGACAATGAGCAGTTCTTC.

This clonotype has a count of ten or more. V usage is TRBV12-3 or TRBV12-4 and J usage is TRBJ2-7; 7 bases fit TRBD1. Trimming at V came to 3 bases and at J to 2 bases, leaving 4 bases not matched to a gene. The CDR3 is 14 amino acids. CDR3 sequence (DNA): TGTGCCAGCAGTTTCGAGGACAGGCCCTACGAGCAGTACTTC. It specifies CASSFEDRPYEQYF.

In its sample, this clonotype was seen many times. The chain combines TRBV10-3 with TRBJ1-4, with unresolved D. Between the trimmed V and J ends, which lost 0 bases and 4 bases, there was a span of 9 bases. Germline-derived CDR1 and CDR2 are ENHRY and SYGVKD. CDR3 size: 15 residues. The CDR3 loop is CAISESIRFNEKLFF. DNA for the CDR3: TGTGCCATCAGTGAGTCGATCAGGTTTAATGAAAAACTGTTTTTT.

The table lists this clonotype with many counts. This sequence joins TRBV6-5 and TRBJ2-1; TRBD1 might be the D (5 bases). V shed 3 bases and J shed 2 bases, with 8 bases lying between them. Germline V CDR1 and CDR2: MNHEY, SVGAGI. The CDR3 is 14 amino acids. CDR3 coding DNA: TGTGCCAGCAGTTATGACAGTCCCTACAATGAGCAGTTCTTC. It codes for CASSYDSPYNEQFF.

The chain joins TRBV20-1 to TRBJ2-1; TRBD1 agrees at 8 bases. This CDR3 region has 17 residues. Germline lookup yields CDR1 DFQATT and CDR2 SNEGSKA (reference sequence). Trimming removed 3 bases from V and 7 bases from J; junction bases left unmatched: 17. CDR3 nucleotides: TGCAGTGCTAGGCCGCCAATCGGACAGGGCCTTACTAATGAGCAGTTCTTC. Translating gives CSARPPIGQGLTNEQFF.

Many counts were recorded for this clonotype. This rearrangement joins TRBV7-2 to TRBJ2-1, with D perhaps TRBD1 or TRBD2 (5 bases each). Germline loops: CDR1 SGHTA, CDR2 FQGNSA. The V and J ends lost 5 bases and 7 bases respectively, with 15 bases between them. The CDR3 length is 14 residues. In DNA form, the CDR3 reads TGTGCCAGCAGCCGCGCCGGGACCCGAAATGAGCAGTTCTTC. Translation gives CASSRAGTRNEQFF.

Comment on this clonotype: Here the CDR3 omits its conserved ending phenylalanine or tryptophan, so a read error is the likely source. The genes are TRBV6-1 and TRBJ2-5; perhaps D is TRBD1 or TRBD2 (5 bases each). The CDR3 extends over 14 amino acids. Per germline, CDR1 MNHNS and CDR2 SASEGT. V lost 6 bases, J lost 5 bases, and 16 bases lay in between. The CDR3 DNA is TGTGCCAGCAGGACGAGAGGGTGGGGGGAGACCCAGTACTAC. It encodes CASRTRGWGETQYY.

The rearrangement joins TRBV14 to TRBJ2-5; D is unresolved. This CDR3 comprises 12 residues. V was pared by 1 base and J by 5 bases, with 5 bases between. Germline V lookup: CDR1 SGHDN, CDR2 FVKESK. DNA of the CDR3: TGTGCCAGCAGCCAAGTGTGGGAGACCCAGTACTTC. Residues: CASSQVWETQYF.

This clonotype was observed many times. This chain joins TRBV7-9 and TRBJ1-2; no definite D call. Per germline, CDR1 SEHNR and CDR2 FQNEAQ (reference sequence). V was shortened by 1 base and J by 6 bases, with 9 bases between the two germline ends. This CDR3 is built from 13 residues. CDR3 in DNA: TGTGCCAGCAGCTTAGTTTGGGAGGATGGCTACACCTTC. Translated: CASSLVWEDGYTF.

This clonotype was picked up many times. The chain joins TRBV29-1 to TRBJ2-7; TRBD1 aligns across 8 bases. Germline assignment: CDR1 SQVTM and CDR2 ANQGSEA. The CDR3 totals 13 residues. J lost 4 bases, V lost 4 bases, and 6 bases had no gene match. The DNA of the CDR3 is TGCAGCGTTGTCCGTGGACAGGGTTACGAGCAGTACTTC. Its protein product is CSVVRGQGYEQYF.

Many counts were recorded for this clonotype. The chain combines TRBV10-3 with TRBJ1-1; tentatively, D is TRBD1 (5 bases). Germline V CDR1 and CDR2: ENHRY, SYGVKD. The CDR3 is 11 amino acids. Trimming removed 11 bases from V and 1 base from J, with 8 bases in between. The CDR3 region is CAAGQNTEAFF. DNA for the CDR3: TGTGCCGCCGGACAGAACACTGAAGCTTTCTTT.

This clonotype was detected many times. The chain recombines TRBV29-1 with TRBJ2-3; D not certain. CDR3 length equals 13 residues. Deletions cut 3 bases from V and 2 bases from J, with 9 bases between. CDR1 is SQVTM, CDR2 ANQGSEA, per germline. The CDR3 DNA sequence: TGCAGCGTTGACCTCGCCTCCACAGATACGCAGTATTTT. Protein: CSVDLASTDTQYF.

This clonotype was detected many times. This chain links TRBV28 with TRBJ2-7; D remains ambiguous. V lost 5 bases and J 7 bases, leaving 12 bases between the germline ends. The CDR3 runs to 12 residues. Germline CDR1 and CDR2: MDHEN and SYDVKM. CDR3 coding DNA: TGTGCCAGCAGTCTCCTATACGGGGAGCAGTACTTC. Translated, it gives CASSLLYGEQYF.

At least ten counts were recorded for this clonotype. The V gene is TRBV15, the J gene TRBJ2-1, with 8 nucleotides matching TRBD2. The germline gives CDR1 LNHNV, CDR2 YYDKDF (reference sequence). The CDR3 spans 15 residues. J gave up 4 bases and V 6 bases, and 8 bases lay outside the gene matches. DNA of the CDR3: TGTGCCACCAGTGAAGCGGGGGCCTCTTACAATGAGCAGTTCTTC. It specifies CATSEAGASYNEQFF.

This clonotype was recorded a few times. V usage is TRBV23-1 and J usage is TRBJ2-1; TRBD2 agrees at 7 bases. TRBV23-1 is an ORF; its function is uncertain. V dropped 3 bases and J dropped 3; count of bases not matched to a gene: 8. The CDR3 is 16 residues long. CDR3 in amino acids: CASSHPSGDNYNEQFF. The CDR3 DNA sequence: TGCGCCAGCAGTCATCCTAGCGGAGACAACTACAATGAGCAGTTCTTC.

Ten or more counts support this clonotype. The chain carries TRBV28 and TRBJ1-1, with unresolved D. Germline-derived CDR1 and CDR2 are MDHEN and SYDVKM. The CDR3 is 12 residues long. Trimming cost V 4 bases and J 11 bases, with 14 bases left between them. CDR3 sequence: CASSSPVVEAFF. DNA of the CDR3: TGTGCCAGCAGTTCCCCGGTGGTAGAGGCTTTCTTT. Combining the CDR3 with reference TRBV28 and TRBJ1-1 gives the whole variable domain DVKVTQSSRYLVKRTGEKVFLECVQDMDHENMFWYRQDPGLGLRLIYFSYDVKMKEKGDIPEGYSVSREKKERFSLILESASTNQTSMYLCASSSPVVEAFFGQGTRLTVV.

This clonotype was seen many times. V gene TRBV7-9 combines with J gene TRBJ2-1; either TRBD1 or TRBD2 may fit D (6 bases each). The V end was cut by 1 base, the J end by 7 bases, with 11 bases between. The CDR3 is 14 residues long. Germline V gives CDR1 SEHNR, CDR2 FQNEAQ (reference sequence). The DNA for the CDR3 is TGTGCCAGCAGCTTAGGGGGGGCCCTAAATGAGCAGTTCTTC. Amino acids: CASSLGGALNEQFF.

This clonotype was counted at least ten times. This sequence joins TRBV5-6 and TRBJ2-3; TRBD1 or TRBD2 may be the D gene (6 bases each). Trimming shortened V by 5 bases and J by 1 base, and 17 bases separated the two germline ends. Germline-derived CDR1 and CDR2 are SGHDT and YYEEEE. The CDR3 covers 16 residues. The CDR3 DNA sequence: TGTGCCAGCAGGAGGCTTTGGGGGGCCGGCACAGATACGCAGTATTTT. Encoded protein: CASRRLWGAGTDTQYF.

This clonotype was counted at least ten times. The V gene is TRBV28, the J gene TRBJ2-3, with TRBD2 identical over 7 bases. From germline, CDR1 is MDHEN and CDR2 SYDVKM. CDR3 length: 16 residues. Germline trimming cut 5 bases from V and 1 base from J; bases unmatched to any gene: 9. CDR3 nucleotide sequence: TGTGCCAGCAGTAGTCCCGGGGGGAGGGGCACAGATACGCAGTATTTT. Translating gives CASSSPGGRGTDTQYF. The full variable domain, in which reference TRBV28 and TRBJ2-3 provide the parts outside the CDR3, is DVKVTQSSRYLVKRTGEKVFLECVQDMDHENMFWYRQDPGLGLRLIYFSYDVKMKEKGDIPEGYSVSREKKERFSLILESASTNQTSMYLCASSSPGGRGTDTQYFGPGTRLTVL.

Regarding this clonotype: A read error is possible here, since a much larger clone lies one base away. This sequence joins TRBV28 and TRBJ2-5; 10 nucleotides agree with TRBD2. The trim removed 1 base at V and 2 bases at J, leaving 10 bases unmatched. CDR1 MDHEN and CDR2 SYDVKM come from the germline V gene. The CDR3 extends over 18 amino acids. CDR3 coding DNA: TGTGCCAGCAGTTTATCCTCCTCCCTAGCGGGAGCACAAGAGACCCAGTACTTC. The encoded protein is CASSLSSSLAGAQETQYF.

The V gene is TRBV27, the J gene TRBJ1-1; no definite D call. Germline V gene lookup returns CDR1 MNHEY and CDR2 SMNVEV (reference sequence). V was shortened by 2 bases and J by 0 bases, with 7 bases between the two germline ends. This CDR3 comprises 14 residues. CDR3 coding DNA: TGTGCCAGCAGTTTAGGCGTTATGAACACTGAAGCTTTCTTT. As protein: CASSLGVMNTEAFF.

In this sample, this clonotype turned up many times. The chain combines TRBV14 with TRBJ2-7, with D hard to call. V dropped 0 bases and J dropped 6 bases, with 9 bases sitting between them. CDR3 size: 13 residues. Germline assignment: CDR1 SGHDN and CDR2 FVKESK. The CDR3 reads CASSQDEQLEQYF. The CDR3 DNA reads as TGTGCCAGCAGCCAAGATGAACAGCTCGAGCAGTACTTC.

The chain employs TRBV5-4 and TRBJ2-2; 13 bases line up with TRBD2. In germline, CDR1 is SGHNT, CDR2 YYREEE (reference sequence). The CDR3 spans 18 residues. Trimming at V came to 4 bases and at J to 4 bases, leaving 10 bases not matched to a gene. CDR3 nucleotides: TGTGCCAGCAGCGCCCCCGCCGGACTAGCGGGAGTCACCGGGGAGCTGTTTTTT. It is translated as CASSAPAGLAGVTGELFF.

A few counts support this clonotype. This chain connects TRBV10-3 to TRBJ2-7, with D perhaps TRBD2 (6 bases). Trimming removed 6 bases at V and 4 bases at J, with 10 bases between. The germline V gene encodes CDR1 ENHRY and CDR2 SYGVKD. The CDR3 consists of 12 residues. The CDR3 DNA reads TGTGCCATCAGGGGGGACTTGTACGAGCAGTACTTC. Translated, it gives CAIRGDLYEQYF.

This chain links TRBV28 with TRBJ2-1; no reliable D call. The length of the CDR3 is 15 residues. Germline V gene sequence: CDR1 MDHEN, CDR2 SYDVKM. V was clipped by 7 bases and J by 0 bases, with 13 bases between them. CDR3: CASTKSGISYNEQFF. In nucleotides, the CDR3 is TGTGCCAGCACTAAGTCAGGCATCTCCTACAATGAGCAGTTCTTC.

This clonotype showed up many times. A junction end diverges from the germline sequence, so it may reflect a read error. V and J are TRBV12-3 or TRBV12-4 and TRBJ2-3; D call uncertain. The CDR3 runs 12 residues. The CDR3 DNA reads TGTGCCAGCCGTTTCTCTGGGGATACGCAGTATTTT. It translates to CASRFSGDTQYF.

The table lists this clonotype with many counts. The chain recombines TRBV28 with TRBJ1-5; unclear D gene. The germline V gene has CDR1 MDHEN and CDR2 SYDVKM. The V end lost 3 bases, the J end lost 0 bases, and 12 bases lay between the germline ends. CDR3 size: 16 residues. The CDR3 region has the DNA TGTGCCAGCAGTTTTACGGGGAGGGATAGCAATCAGCCCCAGCATTTT. Translation: CASSFTGRDSNQPQHF.

With regard to this clonotype: This sequence may be a read error, since a much larger clone differs from it by one base. This chain connects TRBV12-3 or TRBV12-4 to TRBJ1-4; D is unresolved. The CDR3 has 14 amino acids. The germline V and J ends were trimmed by 2 bases and 4 bases, with 8 bases remaining between them. CDR3 sequence: CASSLRPINEKLFF. Here the CDR3 DNA reads TGTGCCAGCAGTTTAAGGCCCATTAATGAAAAACTGTTTTTT.

The chain uses TRBV28 and TRBJ1-5; 8 bases fit TRBD1. The CDR3 runs to 16 residues. Germline assignment: CDR1 MDHEN and CDR2 SYDVKM. V was clipped by 5 bases and J by 4 bases; unmatched bases: 10. The chain's CDR3 is CASSPLQDRENQPQHF. In DNA form, the CDR3 reads TGTGCCAGCAGTCCCCTCCAGGACAGGGAAAATCAGCCCCAGCATTTT.